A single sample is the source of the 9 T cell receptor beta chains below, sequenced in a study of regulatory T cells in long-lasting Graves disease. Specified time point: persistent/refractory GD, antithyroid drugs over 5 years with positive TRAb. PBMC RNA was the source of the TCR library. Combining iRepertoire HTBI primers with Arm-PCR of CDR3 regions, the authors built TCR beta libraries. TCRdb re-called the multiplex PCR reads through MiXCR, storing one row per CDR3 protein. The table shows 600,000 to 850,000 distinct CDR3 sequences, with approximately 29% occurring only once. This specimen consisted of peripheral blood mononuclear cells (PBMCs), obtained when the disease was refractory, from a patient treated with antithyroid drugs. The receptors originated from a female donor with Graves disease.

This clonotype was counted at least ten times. The CDR3 DNA reads as TGTGCCAGCAGCATGGACAGCCCGGGCGGCTACACCTTC. Its protein product is CASSMDSPGGYTF. The V gene is TRBV2, the J gene TRBJ1-2; D perhaps matches TRBD1 (6 bases). Germline V gene lookup returns CDR1 SNHLY and CDR2 FYNNEI. The ends were cut back, 6 bases at V and 8 bases at J, with 16 bases in the middle. The CDR3 extends over 13 amino acids.

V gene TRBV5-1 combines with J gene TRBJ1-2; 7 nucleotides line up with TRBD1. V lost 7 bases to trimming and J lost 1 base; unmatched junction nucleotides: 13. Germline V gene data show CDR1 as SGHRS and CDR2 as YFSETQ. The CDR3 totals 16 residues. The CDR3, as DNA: TGCGCCAGCGGCACATCTACGGACAGGTTTAACTATGGCTACACCTTC. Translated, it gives CASGTSTDRFNYGYTF.

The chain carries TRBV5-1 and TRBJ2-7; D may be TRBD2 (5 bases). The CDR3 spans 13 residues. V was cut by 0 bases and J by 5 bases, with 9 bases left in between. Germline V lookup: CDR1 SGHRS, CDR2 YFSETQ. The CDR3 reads CASSLDGNHEQYF. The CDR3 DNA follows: TGCGCCAGCAGCTTGGACGGGAACCACGAGCAGTACTTC.

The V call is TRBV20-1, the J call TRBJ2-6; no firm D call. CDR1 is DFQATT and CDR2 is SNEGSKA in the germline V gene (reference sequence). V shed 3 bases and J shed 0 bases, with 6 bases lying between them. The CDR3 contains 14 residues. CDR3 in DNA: TGCAGTGCTAGGCACGGCTCTGGGGCCAACGTCCTGACTTTC. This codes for CSARHGSGANVLTF.

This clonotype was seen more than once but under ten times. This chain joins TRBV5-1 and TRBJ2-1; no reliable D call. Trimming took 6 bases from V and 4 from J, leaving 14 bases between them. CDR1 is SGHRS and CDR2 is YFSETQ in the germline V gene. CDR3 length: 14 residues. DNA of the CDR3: TGCGCCAGCACCTCTCTGCGGACGTACAATGAGCAGTTCTTC. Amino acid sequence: CASTSLRTYNEQFF. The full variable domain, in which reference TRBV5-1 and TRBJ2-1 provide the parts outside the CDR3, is KAGVTQTPRYLIKTRGQQVTLSCSPISGHRSVSWYQQTPGQGLQFLFEYFSETQRNKGNFPGRFSGRQFSNSRSEMNVSTLELGDSALYLCASTSLRTYNEQFFGPGTRLTVL.

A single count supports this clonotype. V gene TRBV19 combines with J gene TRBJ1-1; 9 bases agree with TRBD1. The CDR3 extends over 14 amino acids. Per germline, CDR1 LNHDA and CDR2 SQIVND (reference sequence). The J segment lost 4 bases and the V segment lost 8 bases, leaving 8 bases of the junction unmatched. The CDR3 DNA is TGTGCCAGTGATGGACAGGGGAAAAGCACTGAAGCTTTCTTT. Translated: CASDGQGKSTEAFF.

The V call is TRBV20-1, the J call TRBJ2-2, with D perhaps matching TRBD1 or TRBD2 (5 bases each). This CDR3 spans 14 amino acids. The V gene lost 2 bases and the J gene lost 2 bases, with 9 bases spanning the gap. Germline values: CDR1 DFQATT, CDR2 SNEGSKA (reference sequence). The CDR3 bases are TGCAGTGCTAGACGGGGCAGCAACACCGGGGAGCTGTTTTTT. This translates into CSARRGSNTGELFF.

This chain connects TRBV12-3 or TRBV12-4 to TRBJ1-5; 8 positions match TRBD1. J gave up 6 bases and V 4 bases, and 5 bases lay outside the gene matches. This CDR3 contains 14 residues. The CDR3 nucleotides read TGTGCCAGCAGTTACGGACAGGGTATTCAGCCCCAGCATTTT. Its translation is CASSYGQGIQPQHF.

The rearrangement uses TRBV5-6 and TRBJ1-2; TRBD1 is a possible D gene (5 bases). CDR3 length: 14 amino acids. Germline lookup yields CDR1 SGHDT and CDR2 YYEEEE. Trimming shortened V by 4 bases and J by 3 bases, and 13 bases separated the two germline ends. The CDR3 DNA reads TGTGCCAGCAGCCCCAGGGCGGGAGACTATGGCTACACCTTC. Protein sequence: CASSPRAGDYGYTF. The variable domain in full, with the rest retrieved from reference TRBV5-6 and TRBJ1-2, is DAGVTQSPTHLIKTRGQQVTLRCSPKSGHDTVSWYQQALGQGPQFIFQYYEEEERQRGNFPDRFSGHQFPNYSSELNVNALLLGDSALYLCASSPRAGDYGYTFGSGTRLTVV.